A single sample is the source of the 6 T cell receptor beta chains below, sequenced in a study of cytomegalovirus exposure and HLA in healthy donors. Clones were sequenced by immunoSEQ multiplex PCR, and TCRdb holds only the in-frame ones, with some missing. There are about 73,000 clones in the sample; approximately 95% occur only once, and approximately 3.4% lies in the top ten. Material for sequencing was PBMCs. The receptors shown here come from a man aged 18 to 30 in good health and CMV-seronegative.

V gene TRBV5-1 combines with J gene TRBJ1-1; TRBD1 aligns across 9 bases. Germline trimming cut 4 bases from V and 2 bases from J; bases unmatched to any gene: 15. This CDR3 region has 18 residues. Germline V gene data show CDR1 as SGHRS and CDR2 as YFSETQ. CDR3 sequence: CASSPAGSGTGRNTEAFF. The CDR3 DNA reads TGCGCCAGCAGCCCCGCCGGATCCGGGACAGGGAGAAACACTGAAGCTTTCTTT.

V is TRBV6-1 and J is TRBJ1-4, with a weak D call TRBD1 (6 bases). The CDR3 extends over 13 amino acids. Trimming took off 2 bases at V and 7 bases at J, with 8 bases between the two ends. The germline CDR1 and CDR2 sequences are MNHNS and SASEGT. CDR3 amino acids: CASSENRAEKLFF. In DNA, the CDR3 is TGTGCCAGCAGTGAAAACAGGGCTGAAAAACTGTTTTTT.

The chain is built from TRBV18 and TRBJ1-2; 7 bases are shared with TRBD1. The CDR3 extends over 19 amino acids. V dropped 2 bases and J dropped 4; count of bases not matched to a gene: 19. CDR1 is KGHSH and CDR2 is LQKENI in the germline V gene. CDR3 residues: CASSPLVWTGSSSSYGYTF. The CDR3 nucleotides are TGTGCCAGCTCACCATTGGTGTGGACAGGTTCTTCTTCCAGCTATGGCTACACCTTC. The variable domain in full, with the rest retrieved from reference TRBV18 and TRBJ1-2, is NAGVMQNPRHLVRRRGQEARLRCSPMKGHSHVYWYRQLPEEGLKFMVYLQKENIIDESGMPKERFSAEFPKEGPSILRIQQVVRGDSAAYFCASSPLVWTGSSSSYGYTFGSGTRLTVV.

This chain connects TRBV6-4 to TRBJ1-1, with D possibly matching TRBD1 (6 bases). Trimming shortened V by 6 bases and J by 3 bases, and 14 bases separated the two germline ends. Germline loops: CDR1 MRHNA, CDR2 SNTAGT. The CDR3 is 14 amino acids. The CDR3 is CASRRGSGDTEAFF. The CDR3 region has the DNA TGTGCCAGCAGGAGGGGTTCAGGGGACACTGAAGCTTTCTTT.

The chain is built from TRBV6-1 and TRBJ2-5; 12 bases align to TRBD2. The CDR3 loop spans 16 amino acids. The V segment lost 5 bases and the J segment 4 bases; nucleotides outside the gene matches: 8. The germline gives CDR1 MNHNS, CDR2 SASEGT. The CDR3 coding sequence is TGTGCCAGCAGTCAAGGACTAGCGGGGTTGGTAGAGACCCAGTACTTC. Amino acids: CASSQGLAGLVETQYF.

The chain employs TRBV6-5 and TRBJ2-2; 7 bases line up with TRBD2. This CDR3 spans 15 amino acids. V lost 5 bases and J lost 8; bases outside the gene matches: 11. The germline gives CDR1 MNHEY, CDR2 SVGAGI. CDR3 sequence reads: CASSPPFGGVGELFF. In DNA, the CDR3 is TGTGCCAGCAGTCCCCCTTTTGGGGGGGTTGGGGAGCTGTTTTTT.